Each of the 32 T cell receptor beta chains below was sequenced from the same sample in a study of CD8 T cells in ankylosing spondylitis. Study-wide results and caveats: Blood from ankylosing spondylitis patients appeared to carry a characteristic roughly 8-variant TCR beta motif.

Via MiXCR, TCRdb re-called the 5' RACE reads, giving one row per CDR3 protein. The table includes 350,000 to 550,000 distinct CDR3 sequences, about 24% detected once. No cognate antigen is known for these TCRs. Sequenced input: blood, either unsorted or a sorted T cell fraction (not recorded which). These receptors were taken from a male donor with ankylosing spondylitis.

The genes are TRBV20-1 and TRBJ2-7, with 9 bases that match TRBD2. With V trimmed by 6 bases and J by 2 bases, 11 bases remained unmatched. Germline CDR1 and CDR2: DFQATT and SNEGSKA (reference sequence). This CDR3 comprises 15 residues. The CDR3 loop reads CSARFRTSAAYEQYF. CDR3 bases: TGCAGTGCCCGATTTCGGACTAGCGCTGCCTACGAGCAGTACTTC.

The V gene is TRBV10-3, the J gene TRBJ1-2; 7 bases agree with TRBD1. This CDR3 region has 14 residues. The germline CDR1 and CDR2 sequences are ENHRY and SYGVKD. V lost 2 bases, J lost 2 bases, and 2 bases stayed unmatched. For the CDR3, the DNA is TGTGCCATCAGTGAGACAGGGGCCAACTATGGCTACACCTTC. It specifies CAISETGANYGYTF.

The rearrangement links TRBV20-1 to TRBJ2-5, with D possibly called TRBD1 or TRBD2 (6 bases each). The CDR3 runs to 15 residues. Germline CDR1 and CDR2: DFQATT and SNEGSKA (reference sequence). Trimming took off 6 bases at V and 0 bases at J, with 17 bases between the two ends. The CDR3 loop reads CSAPGQGTYQETQYF. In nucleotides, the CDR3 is TGCAGTGCCCCCGGGCAGGGGACTTACCAAGAGACCCAGTACTTC.

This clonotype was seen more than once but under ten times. Here the CDR3 reads CASSYPLAGSNEQFF. The CDR3 DNA reads TGTGCCAGCAGTTATCCCTTGGCGGGGAGCAATGAGCAGTTCTTC. V is TRBV6-2 or TRBV6-3 and J is TRBJ2-1; D possibly corresponds to TRBD2 (6 bases). Trimming stripped 3 bases from V and 6 bases from J, with 15 bases between. This CDR3 comprises 15 residues. Germline CDR1 is MNHEY and CDR2 is SVGEGT.

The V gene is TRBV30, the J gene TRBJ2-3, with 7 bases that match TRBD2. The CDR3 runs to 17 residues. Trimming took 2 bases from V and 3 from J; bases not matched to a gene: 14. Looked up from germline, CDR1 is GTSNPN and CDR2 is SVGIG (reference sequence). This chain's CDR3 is CAWSRDGRPLSTDTQYF. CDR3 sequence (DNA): TGTGCCTGGAGTAGGGACGGGAGGCCCTTGAGTACAGATACGCAGTATTTT.

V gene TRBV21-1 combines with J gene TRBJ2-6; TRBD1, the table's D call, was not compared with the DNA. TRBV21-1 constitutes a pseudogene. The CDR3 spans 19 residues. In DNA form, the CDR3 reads TGTGCCAGCAGAGAACCCGGGACAGGGCCCTTCTCTGGGGCCAACGTCCTGACTTTC. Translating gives CASREPGTGPFSGANVLTF.

CDR3 loop: CASSLVFNSETQYF. The CDR3 nucleotides read TGTGCCAGCAGCTTAGTTTTTAATTCGGAGACCCAGTACTTC. The V and J genes are TRBV11-2 and TRBJ2-5; D is ambiguous. Trimming took off 1 base at V and 5 bases at J, with 11 bases between the two ends. CDR1 is SGHAT and CDR2 is FQNNGV in the germline V gene. The CDR3 covers 14 residues.

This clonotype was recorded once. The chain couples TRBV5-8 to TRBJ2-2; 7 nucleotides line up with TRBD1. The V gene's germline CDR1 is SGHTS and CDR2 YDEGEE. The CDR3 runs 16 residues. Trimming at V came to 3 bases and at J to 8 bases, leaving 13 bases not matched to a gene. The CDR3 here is CASSYDRGGASGELFF. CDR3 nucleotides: TGTGCCAGCAGCTACGACCGAGGGGGCGCTTCTGGGGAGCTGTTTTTT.

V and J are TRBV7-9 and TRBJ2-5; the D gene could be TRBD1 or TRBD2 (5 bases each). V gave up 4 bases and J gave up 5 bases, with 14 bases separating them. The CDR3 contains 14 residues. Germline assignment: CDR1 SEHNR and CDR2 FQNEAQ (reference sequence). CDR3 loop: CASSSRGVGETQYF. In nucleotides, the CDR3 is TGTGCCAGCAGCTCGAGAGGGGTTGGGGAGACCCAGTACTTC. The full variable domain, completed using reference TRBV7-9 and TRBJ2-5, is DTGVSQNPRHKITKRGQNVTFRCDPISEHNRLYWYRQTLGQGPEFLTYFQNEAQLEKSRLLSDRFSAERPKGSFSTLEIQRTEQGDSAMYLCASSSRGVGETQYFGPGTRLLVL.

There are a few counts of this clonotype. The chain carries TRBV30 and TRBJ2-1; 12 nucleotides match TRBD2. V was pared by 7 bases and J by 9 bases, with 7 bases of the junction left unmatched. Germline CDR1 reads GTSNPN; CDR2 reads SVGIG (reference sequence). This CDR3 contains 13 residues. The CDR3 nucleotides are TGTGCCTCCCGACTAGCGGGAGTTGTTGAGCAGTTCTTC. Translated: CASRLAGVVEQFF.

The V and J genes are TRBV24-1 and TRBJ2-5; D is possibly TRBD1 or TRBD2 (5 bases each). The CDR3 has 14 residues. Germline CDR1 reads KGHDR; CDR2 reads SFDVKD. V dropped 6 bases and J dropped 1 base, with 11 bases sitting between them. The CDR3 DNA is TGTGCCACCAGTCAAGGGGACCTCCAAGAGACCCAGTACTTC. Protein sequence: CATSQGDLQETQYF.

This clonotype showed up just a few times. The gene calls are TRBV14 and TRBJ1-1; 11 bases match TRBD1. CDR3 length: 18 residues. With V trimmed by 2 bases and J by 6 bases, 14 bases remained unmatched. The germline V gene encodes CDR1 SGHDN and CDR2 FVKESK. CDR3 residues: CASSQTGTGGPRVAEAFF. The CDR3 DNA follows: TGTGCCAGCAGCCAAACCGGGACAGGGGGTCCCCGTGTGGCTGAAGCTTTCTTT.

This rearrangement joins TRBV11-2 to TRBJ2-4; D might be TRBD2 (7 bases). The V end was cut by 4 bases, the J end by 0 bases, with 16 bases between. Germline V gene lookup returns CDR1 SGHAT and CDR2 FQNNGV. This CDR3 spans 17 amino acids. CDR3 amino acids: CASSSRGQLLAKNIQYF. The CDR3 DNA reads TGTGCCAGCAGCTCGCGGGGGCAACTACTAGCCAAAAACATTCAGTACTTC.

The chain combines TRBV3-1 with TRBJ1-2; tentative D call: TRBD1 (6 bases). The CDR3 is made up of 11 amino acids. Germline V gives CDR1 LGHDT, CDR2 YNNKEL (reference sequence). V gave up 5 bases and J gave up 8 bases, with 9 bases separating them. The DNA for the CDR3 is TGTGCCAGCAGCAAGGACAGAGGCTACACCTTC. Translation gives CASSKDRGYTF.

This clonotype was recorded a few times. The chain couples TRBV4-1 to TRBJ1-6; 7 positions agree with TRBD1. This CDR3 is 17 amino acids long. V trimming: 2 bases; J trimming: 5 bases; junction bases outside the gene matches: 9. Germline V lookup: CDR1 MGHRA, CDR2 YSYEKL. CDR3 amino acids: CASSQKVFGTDNSPLHF. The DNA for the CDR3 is TGCGCCAGCAGCCAAAAGGTATTCGGGACAGATAATTCACCCCTCCACTTT.

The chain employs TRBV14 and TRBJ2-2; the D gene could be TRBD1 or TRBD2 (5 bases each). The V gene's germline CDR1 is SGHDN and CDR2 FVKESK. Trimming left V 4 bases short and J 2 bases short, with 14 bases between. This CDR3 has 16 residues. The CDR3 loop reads CASSRVWDPNTGELFF. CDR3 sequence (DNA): TGTGCCAGCAGCCGGGTCTGGGACCCTAACACCGGGGAGCTGTTTTTT.

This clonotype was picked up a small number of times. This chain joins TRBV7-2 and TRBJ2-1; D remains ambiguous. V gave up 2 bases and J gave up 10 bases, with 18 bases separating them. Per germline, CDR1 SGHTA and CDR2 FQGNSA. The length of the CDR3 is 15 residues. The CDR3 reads CASSLPGVYGPEQFF. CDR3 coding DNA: TGTGCCAGCAGCTTACCGGGCGTGTATGGGCCAGAGCAGTTCTTC.

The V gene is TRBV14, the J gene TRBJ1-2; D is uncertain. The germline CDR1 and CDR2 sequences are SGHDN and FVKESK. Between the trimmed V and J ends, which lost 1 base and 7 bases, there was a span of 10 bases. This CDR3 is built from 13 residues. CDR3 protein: CASSQARTLGYTF. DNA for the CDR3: TGTGCCAGCAGCCAAGCCCGGACTCTTGGCTACACCTTC. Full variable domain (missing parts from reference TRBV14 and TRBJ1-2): EAGVTQFPSHSVIEKGQTVTLRCDPISGHDNLYWYRRVMGKEIKFLLHFVKESKQDESGMPNNRFLAERTGGTYSTLKVQPAELEDSGVYFCASSQARTLGYTFGSGTRLTVV.

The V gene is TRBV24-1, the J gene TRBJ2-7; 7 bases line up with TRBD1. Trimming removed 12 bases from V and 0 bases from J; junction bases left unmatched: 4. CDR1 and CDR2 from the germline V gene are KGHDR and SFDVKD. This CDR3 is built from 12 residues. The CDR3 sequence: CAGWTGSYEQYV. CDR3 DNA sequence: TGTGCCGGGTGGACAGGCTCCTACGAGCAGTACGTC.

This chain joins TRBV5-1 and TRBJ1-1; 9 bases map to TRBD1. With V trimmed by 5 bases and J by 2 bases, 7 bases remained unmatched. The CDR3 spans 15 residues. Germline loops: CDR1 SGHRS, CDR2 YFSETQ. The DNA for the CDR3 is TGCGCCAGCAGACTACGGACAGGGGTAAACACTGAAGCTTTCTTT. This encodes CASRLRTGVNTEAFF.

This chain's CDR3 is CASSLGRGIYSYEQYF. The CDR3 nucleotides read TGTGCCAGCAGCTTAGGGCGGGGGATTTACTCCTACGAGCAGTACTTC. The chain links TRBV11-2 to TRBJ2-7, with TRBD2 matching 7 bases. Germline assignment: CDR1 SGHAT and CDR2 FQNNGV. The V segment lost 1 base and the J segment 0 bases; nucleotides outside the gene matches: 6. The CDR3 runs 16 residues.

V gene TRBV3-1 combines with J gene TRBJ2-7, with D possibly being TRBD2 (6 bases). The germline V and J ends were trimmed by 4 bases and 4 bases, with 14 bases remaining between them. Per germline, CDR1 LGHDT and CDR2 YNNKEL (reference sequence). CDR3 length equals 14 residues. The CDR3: CASSPSQGGYEQYV. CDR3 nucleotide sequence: TGTGCCAGCAGCCCCTCCCAGGGAGGATACGAGCAGTACGTC.

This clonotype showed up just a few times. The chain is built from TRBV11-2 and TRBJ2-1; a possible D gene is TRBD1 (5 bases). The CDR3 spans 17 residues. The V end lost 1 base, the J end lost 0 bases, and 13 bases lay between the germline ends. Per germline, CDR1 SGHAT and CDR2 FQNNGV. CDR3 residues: CASSLARTGNSYNEQFF. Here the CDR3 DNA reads TGTGCCAGCAGCTTAGCCAGAACAGGCAACTCCTACAATGAGCAGTTCTTC.

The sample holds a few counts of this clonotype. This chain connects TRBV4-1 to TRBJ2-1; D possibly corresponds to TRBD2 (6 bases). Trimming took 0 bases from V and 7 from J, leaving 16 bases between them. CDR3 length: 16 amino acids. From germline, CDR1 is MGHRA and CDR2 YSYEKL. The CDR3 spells CASSQDEAGSGNEQFF. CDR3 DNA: TGCGCCAGCAGCCAAGATGAAGCGGGTTCGGGTAATGAGCAGTTCTTC.

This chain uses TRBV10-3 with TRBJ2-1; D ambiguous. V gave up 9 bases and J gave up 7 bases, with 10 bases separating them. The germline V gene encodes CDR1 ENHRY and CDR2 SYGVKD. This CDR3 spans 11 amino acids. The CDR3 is CAISTENEQFF. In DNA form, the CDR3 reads TGTGCCATTTCGACGGAGAATGAGCAGTTCTTC.

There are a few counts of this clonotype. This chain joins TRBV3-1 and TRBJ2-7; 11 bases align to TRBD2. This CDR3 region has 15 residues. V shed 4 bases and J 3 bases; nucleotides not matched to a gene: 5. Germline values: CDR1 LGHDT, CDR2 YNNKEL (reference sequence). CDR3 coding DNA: TGTGCCAGCAGCCCAGGGACTAGCGGCCTCTACGAGCAGTACTTC. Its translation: CASSPGTSGLYEQYF.

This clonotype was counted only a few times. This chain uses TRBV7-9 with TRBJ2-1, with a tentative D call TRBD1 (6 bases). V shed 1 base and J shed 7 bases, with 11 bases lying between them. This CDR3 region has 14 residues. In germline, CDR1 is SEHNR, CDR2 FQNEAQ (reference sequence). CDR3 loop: CASSLETGRNEQFF. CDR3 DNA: TGTGCCAGCAGCTTAGAGACAGGCCGGAATGAGCAGTTCTTC.

The CDR3 region has the DNA TGTGCCAGCAGGCCGTGGCAGGACACAGATACGCAGTATTTT. Its protein product is CASRPWQDTDTQYF. The chain uses TRBV6-1 and TRBJ2-3; D not certain. Between the trimmed V and J ends, which lost 6 bases and 2 bases, there was a span of 12 bases. Looked up from germline, CDR1 is MNHNS and CDR2 is SASEGT. CDR3 length: 14 amino acids.

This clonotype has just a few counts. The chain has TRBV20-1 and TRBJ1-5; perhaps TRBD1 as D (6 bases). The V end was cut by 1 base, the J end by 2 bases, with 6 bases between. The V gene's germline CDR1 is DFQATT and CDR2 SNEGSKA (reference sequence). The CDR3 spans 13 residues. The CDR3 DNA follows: TGCAGTGCTAGAGGGACAGGCAATCAGCCCCAGCATTTT. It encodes CSARGTGNQPQHF.

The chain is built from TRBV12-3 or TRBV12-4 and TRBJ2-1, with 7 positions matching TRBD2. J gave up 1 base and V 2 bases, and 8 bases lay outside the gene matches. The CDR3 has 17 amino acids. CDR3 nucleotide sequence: TGTGCCAGCAGTTTATGGCTAGCGGTCTTATCCTACAATGAGCAGTTCTTC. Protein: CASSLWLAVLSYNEQFF.

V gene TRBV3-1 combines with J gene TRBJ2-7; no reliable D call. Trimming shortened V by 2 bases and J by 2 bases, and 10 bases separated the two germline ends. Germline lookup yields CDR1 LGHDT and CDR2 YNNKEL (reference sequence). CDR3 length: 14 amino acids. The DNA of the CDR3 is TGTGCCAGCAGCCAAACACAAGGTACCTACGAGCAGTACGTC. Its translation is CASSQTQGTYEQYV.

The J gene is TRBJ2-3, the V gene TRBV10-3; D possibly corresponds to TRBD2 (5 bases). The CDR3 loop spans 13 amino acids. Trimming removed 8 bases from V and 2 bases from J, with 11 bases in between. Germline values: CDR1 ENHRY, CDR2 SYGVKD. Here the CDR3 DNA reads TGTGCCATCGAAGGACTCAACACAGATACGCAGTATTTT. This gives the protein CAIEGLNTDTQYF.